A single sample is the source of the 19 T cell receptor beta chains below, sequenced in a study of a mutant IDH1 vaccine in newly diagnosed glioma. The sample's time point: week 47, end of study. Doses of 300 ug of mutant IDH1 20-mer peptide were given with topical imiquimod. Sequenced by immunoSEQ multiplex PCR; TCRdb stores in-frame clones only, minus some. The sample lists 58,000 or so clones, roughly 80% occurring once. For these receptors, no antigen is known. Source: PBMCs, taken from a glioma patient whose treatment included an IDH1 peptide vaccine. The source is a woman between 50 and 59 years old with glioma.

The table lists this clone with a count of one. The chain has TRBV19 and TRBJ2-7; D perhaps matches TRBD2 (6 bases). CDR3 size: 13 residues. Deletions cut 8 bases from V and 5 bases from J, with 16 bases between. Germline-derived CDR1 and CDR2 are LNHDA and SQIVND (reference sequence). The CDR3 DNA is TGTGCCAGTTCACCCGGGACTCACGACGAGCAGTACTTC. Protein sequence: CASSPGTHDEQYF.

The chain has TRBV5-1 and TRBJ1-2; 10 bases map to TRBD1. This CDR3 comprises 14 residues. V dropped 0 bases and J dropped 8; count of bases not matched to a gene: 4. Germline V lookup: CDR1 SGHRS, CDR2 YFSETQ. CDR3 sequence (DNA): TGCGCCAGCAGCTTGGGTGGACAGGGGGGCGGCTACACCTTC. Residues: CASSLGGQGGGYTF.

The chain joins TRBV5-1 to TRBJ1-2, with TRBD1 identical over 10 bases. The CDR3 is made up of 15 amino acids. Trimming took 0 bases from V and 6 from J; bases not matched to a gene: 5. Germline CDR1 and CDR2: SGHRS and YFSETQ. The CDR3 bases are TGCGCCAGCAGCTTGGACCGCGGACAGGGGGATGGCTACACCTTC. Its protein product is CASSLDRGQGDGYTF.

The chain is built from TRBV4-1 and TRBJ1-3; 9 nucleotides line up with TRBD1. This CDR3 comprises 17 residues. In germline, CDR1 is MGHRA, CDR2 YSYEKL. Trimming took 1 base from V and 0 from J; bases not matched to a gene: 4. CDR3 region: CASSQGQGVNSGNTIYF. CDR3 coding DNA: TGCGCCAGCAGCCAAGGACAGGGGGTGAACTCTGGAAACACCATATATTTT.

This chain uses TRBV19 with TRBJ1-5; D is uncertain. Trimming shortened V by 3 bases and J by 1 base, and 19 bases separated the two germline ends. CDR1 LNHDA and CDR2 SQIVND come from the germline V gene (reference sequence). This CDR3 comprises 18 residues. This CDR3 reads CASSILKAASTSNQPQHF. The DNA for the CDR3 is TGTGCCAGTAGTATTCTAAAGGCCGCTTCTACGAGCAATCAGCCCCAGCATTTT.

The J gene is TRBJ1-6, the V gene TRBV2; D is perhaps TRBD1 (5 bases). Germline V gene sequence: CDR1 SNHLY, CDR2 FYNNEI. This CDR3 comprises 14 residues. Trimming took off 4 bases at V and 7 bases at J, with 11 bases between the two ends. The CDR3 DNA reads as TGTGCCAGCAGTGTGACAGCGAAGAATTCACCCCTCCACTTT. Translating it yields CASSVTAKNSPLHF.

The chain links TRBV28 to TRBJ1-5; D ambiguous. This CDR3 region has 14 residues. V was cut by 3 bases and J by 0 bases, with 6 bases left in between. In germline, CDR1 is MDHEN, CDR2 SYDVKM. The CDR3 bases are TGTGCCAGCAGTTTGCGGGATAGCAATCAGCCCCAGCATTTT. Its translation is CASSLRDSNQPQHF.

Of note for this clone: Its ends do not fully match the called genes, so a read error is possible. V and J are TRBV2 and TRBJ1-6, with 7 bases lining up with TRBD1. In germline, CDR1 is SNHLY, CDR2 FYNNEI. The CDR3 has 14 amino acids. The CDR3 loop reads CASWDSSFNSPLHF. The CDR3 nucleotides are TGTGCCAGCTGGGACAGTTCCTTTAATTCACCCCTCCACTTT.

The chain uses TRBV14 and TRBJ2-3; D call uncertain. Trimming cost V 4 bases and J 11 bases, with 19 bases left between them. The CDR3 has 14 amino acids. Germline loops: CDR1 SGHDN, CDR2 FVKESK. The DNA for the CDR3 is TGTGCCAGCAGCCGAAATTCATGGACCCCCGGGCAGTATTTT. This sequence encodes CASSRNSWTPGQYF.

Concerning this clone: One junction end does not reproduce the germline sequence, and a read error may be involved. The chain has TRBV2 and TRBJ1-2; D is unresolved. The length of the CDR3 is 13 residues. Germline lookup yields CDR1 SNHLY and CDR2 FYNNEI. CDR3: CASSEAGRRWRSF. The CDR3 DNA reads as TGTGCCAGCAGTGAAGCAGGGAGGAGGTGGCGTTCCTTC.

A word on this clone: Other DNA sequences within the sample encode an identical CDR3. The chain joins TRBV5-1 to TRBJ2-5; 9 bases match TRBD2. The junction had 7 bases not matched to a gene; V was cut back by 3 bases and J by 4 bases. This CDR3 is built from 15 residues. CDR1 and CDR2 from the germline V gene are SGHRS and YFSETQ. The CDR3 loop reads CASSSTAGGPETQYF. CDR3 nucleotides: TGCGCCAGCAGCTCGACAGCGGGGGGCCCAGAGACCCAGTACTTC.

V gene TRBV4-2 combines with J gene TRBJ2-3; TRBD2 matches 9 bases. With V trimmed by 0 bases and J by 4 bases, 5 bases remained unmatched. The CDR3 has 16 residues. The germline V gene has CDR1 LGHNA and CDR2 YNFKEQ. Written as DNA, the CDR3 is TGTGCCAGCAGCCAAGACGGCGGGGGGGCGTCAGATACGCAGTATTTT. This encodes CASSQDGGGASDTQYF.

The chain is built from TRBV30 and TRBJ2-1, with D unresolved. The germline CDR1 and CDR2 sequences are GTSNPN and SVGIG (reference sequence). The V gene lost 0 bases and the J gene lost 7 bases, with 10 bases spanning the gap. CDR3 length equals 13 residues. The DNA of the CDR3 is TGTGCCTGGAGTGTAGTCTATACAAATGAGCAGTTCTTC. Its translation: CAWSVVYTNEQFF.

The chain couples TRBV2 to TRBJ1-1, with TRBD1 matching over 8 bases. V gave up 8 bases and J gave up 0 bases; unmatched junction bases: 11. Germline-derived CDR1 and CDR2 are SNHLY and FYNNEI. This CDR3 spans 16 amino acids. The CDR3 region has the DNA TGTGCCAGCGTGGGACAGGCATACATCATGAACACTGAAGCTTTCTTT. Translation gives CASVGQAYIMNTEAFF.

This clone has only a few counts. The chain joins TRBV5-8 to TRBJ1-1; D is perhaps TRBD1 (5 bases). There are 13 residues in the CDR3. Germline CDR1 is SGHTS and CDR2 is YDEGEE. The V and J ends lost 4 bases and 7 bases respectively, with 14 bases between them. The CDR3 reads CASSVRDRDEAFF. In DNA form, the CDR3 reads TGTGCCAGCAGCGTTCGGGACCGGGATGAAGCTTTCTTT.

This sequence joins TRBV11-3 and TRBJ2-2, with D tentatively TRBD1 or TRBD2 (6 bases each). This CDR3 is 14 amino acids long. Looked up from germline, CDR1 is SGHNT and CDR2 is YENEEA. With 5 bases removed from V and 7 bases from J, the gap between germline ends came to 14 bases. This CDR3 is CASSPGGRDGELFF. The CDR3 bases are TGTGCCAGCAGCCCTGGGGGGCGCGACGGGGAGCTGTTTTTT. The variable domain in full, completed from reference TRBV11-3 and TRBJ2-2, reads EAGVVQSPRYKIIEKKQPVAFWCNPISGHNTLYWYLQNLGQGPELLIRYENEEAVDDSQLPKDRFSAERLKGVDSTLKIQPAELGDSAVYLCASSPGGRDGELFFGEGSRLTVL.

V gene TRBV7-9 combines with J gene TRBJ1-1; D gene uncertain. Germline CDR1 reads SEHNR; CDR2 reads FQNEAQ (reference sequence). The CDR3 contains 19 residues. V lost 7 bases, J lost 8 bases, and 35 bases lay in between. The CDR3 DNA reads TGTGCCAGCACCAAGATTAATCCGTTATCACCACCTTATTACCCCGAAGCTTTCTTT. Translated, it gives CASTKINPLSPPYYPEAFF.

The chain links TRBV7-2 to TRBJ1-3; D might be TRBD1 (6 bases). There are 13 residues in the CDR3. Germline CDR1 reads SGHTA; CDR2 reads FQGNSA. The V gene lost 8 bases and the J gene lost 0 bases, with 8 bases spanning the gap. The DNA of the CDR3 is TGTGCCAGCTCAGGGGACTCTGGAAACACCATATATTTT. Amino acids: CASSGDSGNTIYF.

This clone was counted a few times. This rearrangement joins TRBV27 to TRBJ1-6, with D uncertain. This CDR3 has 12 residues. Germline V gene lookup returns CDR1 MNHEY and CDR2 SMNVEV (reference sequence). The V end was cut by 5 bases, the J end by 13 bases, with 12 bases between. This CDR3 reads CASSRIWGPLHF. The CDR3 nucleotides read TGTGCCAGCAGTCGAATCTGGGGTCCCCTCCACTTT.